Reported below is one T cell receptor beta chain. What it binds is not known. This entry comes from a study of cytomegalovirus exposure and HLA in healthy donors. Study-wide findings and caveats: Specific recognition of CMV antigens was confirmed in vitro for a few chains (all CMV-associated). The authors listed some 160 TCR beta chains as cytomegalovirus-associated.

Generated by immunoSEQ multiplex PCR, the TCRdb table keeps only in-frame clones and is missing some. Of 100,000 to 150,000 clones listed, roughly 90% are singletons. Germline CDR1 is LGHNA and CDR2 is YNFKEQ. The CDR3 runs to 15 residues. The junction had 2 bases not matched to a gene; V was cut back by 4 bases and J by 5 bases. The chain combines TRBV4-2 with TRBJ2-1; 13 positions match TRBD2. The specimen was PBMCs. The source of this sequence is a man between 25 and 39 years old in good health and CMV-seronegative. This CDR3 reads CASSPTSGGDNEQFF. The CDR3 nucleotides read TGTGCCAGCAGCCCTACTAGCGGGGGGGACAATGAGCAGTTCTTC.